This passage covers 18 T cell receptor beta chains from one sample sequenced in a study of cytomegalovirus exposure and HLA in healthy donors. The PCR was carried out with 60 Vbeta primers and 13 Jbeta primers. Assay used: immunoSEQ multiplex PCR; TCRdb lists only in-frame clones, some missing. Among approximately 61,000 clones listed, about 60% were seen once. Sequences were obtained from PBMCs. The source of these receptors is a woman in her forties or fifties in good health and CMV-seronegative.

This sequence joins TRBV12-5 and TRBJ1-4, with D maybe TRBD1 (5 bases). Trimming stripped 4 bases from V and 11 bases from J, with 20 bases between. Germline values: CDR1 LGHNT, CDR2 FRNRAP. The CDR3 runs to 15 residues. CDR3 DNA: TGTGCTAGTGGTTCCGGCAGGGAATATTTGAGGAAACTGTTTTTT. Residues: CASGSGREYLRKLFF.

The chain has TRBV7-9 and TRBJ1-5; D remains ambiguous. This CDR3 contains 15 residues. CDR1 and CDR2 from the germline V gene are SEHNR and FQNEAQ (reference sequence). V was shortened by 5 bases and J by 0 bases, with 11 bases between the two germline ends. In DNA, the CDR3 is TGTGCCAGCAGCCAAGCCGGGATTAGCAATCAGCCCCAGCATTTT. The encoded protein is CASSQAGISNQPQHF.

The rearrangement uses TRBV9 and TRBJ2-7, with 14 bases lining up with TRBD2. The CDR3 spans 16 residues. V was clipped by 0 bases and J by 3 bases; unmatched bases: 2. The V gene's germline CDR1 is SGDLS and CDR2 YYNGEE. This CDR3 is CASSVGGLAGVYEQYF. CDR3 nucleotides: TGTGCCAGCAGCGTAGGGGGACTAGCGGGAGTCTACGAGCAGTACTTC.

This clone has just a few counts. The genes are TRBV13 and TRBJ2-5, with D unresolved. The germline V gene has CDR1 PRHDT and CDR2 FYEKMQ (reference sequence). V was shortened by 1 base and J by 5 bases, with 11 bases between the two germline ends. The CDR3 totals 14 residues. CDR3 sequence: CASSLVASLETQYF. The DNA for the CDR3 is TGTGCCAGCAGCTTAGTCGCGTCGTTGGAGACCCAGTACTTC. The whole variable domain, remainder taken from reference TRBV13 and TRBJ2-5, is AAGVIQSPRHLIKEKRETATLKCYPIPRHDTVYWYQQGPGQDPQFLISFYEKMQSDKGSIPDRFSAQQFSDYHSELNMSSLELGDSALYFCASSLVASLETQYFGPGTRLLVL.

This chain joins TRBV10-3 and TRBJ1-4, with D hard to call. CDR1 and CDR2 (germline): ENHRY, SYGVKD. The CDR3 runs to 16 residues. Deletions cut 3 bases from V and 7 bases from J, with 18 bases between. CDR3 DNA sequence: TGTGCCATCAGTGATCGTTTGTCGAGGTCGAGTGAAAAACTGTTTTTT. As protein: CAISDRLSRSSEKLFF.

In nucleotides, the CDR3 is TGTGCCAGCTCACCGAGGGACAGGGCAAATGAAAAACTGTTTTTT. This translates into CASSPRDRANEKLFF. The chain has TRBV18 and TRBJ1-4; the match to TRBD1 covers 9 bases. Germline V gene data show CDR1 as KGHSH and CDR2 as LQKENI. The CDR3 contains 15 residues. With 3 bases clipped from V and 5 bases from J, the junction kept 4 bases outside the gene matches.

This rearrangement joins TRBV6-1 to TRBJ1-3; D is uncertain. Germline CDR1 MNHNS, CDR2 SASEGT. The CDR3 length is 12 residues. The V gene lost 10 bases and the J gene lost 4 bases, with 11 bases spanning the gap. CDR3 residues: CAIDWLGNTIYF. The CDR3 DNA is TGTGCCATCGACTGGTTGGGAAACACCATATATTTT.

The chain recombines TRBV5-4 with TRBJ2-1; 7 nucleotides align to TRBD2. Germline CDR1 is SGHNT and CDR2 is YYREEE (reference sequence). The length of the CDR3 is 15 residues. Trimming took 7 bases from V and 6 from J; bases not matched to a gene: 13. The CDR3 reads CASGSLAGEPNEQFF. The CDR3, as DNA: TGTGCCAGCGGGTCCCTGGCGGGAGAACCCAATGAGCAGTTCTTC.

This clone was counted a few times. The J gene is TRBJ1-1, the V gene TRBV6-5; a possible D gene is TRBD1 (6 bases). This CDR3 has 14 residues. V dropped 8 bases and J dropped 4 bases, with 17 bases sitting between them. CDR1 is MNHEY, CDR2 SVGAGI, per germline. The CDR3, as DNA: TGTGCCAGCGGTCCTTCGGGGGGCTTCACTGAAGCTTTCTTT. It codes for CASGPSGGFTEAFF.

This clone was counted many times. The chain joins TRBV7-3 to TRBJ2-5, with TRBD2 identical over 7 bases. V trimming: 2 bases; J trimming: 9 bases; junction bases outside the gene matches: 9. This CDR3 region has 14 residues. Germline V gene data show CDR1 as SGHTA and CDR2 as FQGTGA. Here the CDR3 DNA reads TGTGCCAGCAGCTTAGGGCTAGCGGATCGGGCCCAGTACTTC. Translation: CASSLGLADRAQYF.

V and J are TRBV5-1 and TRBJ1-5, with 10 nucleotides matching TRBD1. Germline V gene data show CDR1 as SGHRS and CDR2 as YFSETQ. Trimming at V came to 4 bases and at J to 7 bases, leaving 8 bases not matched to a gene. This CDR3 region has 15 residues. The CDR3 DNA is TGCGCCAGCAGCCCCGGGGGACAGGGGTTCCAGCCCCAGCATTTT. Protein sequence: CASSPGGQGFQPQHF. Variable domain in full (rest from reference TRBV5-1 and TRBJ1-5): KAGVTQTPRYLIKTRGQQVTLSCSPISGHRSVSWYQQTPGQGLQFLFEYFSETQRNKGNFPGRFSGRQFSNSRSEMNVSTLELGDSALYLCASSPGGQGFQPQHFGDGTRLSIL.

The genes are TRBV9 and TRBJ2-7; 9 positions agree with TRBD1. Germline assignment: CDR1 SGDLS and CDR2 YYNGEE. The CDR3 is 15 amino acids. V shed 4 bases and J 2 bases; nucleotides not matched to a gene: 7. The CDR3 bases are TGTGCCAGCAGCCCCGTGGGACAGGGCCCCTACGAGCAGTACTTC. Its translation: CASSPVGQGPYEQYF.

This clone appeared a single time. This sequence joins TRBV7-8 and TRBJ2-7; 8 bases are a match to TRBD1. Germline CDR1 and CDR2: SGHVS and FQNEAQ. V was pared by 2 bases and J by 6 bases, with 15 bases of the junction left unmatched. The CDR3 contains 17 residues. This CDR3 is CASSLMPAWTGLGEQYF. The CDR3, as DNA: TGTGCCAGCAGCTTAATGCCTGCCTGGACAGGGTTGGGCGAGCAGTACTTC. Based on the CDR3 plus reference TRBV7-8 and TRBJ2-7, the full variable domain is GAGVSQSPRYKVAKRGQDVALRCDPISGHVSLFWYQQALGQGPEFLTYFQNEAQLDKSGLPSDRFFAERPEGSVSTLKIQRTQQEDSAVYLCASSLMPAWTGLGEQYFGPGTRLTVT.

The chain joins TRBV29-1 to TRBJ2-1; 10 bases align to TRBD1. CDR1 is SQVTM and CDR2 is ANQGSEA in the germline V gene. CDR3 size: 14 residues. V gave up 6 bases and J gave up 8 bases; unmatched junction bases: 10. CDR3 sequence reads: CSVGWGQGTDEQFF. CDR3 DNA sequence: TGCAGCGTGGGCTGGGGACAGGGGACGGATGAGCAGTTCTTC.

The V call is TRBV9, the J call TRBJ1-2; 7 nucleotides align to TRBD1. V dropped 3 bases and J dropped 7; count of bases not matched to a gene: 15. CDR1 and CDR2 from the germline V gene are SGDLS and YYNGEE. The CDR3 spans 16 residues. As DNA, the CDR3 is TGTGCCAGCAGCGGTAATTCCGACAGGGTAAGACGTGGCTACACCTTC. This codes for CASSGNSDRVRRGYTF. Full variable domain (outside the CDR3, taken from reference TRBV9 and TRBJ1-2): DSGVTQTPKHLITATGQRVTLRCSPRSGDLSVYWYQQSLDQGLQFLIQYYNGEERAKGNILERFSAQQFPDLHSELNLSSLELGDSALYFCASSGNSDRVRRGYTFGSGTRLTVV.

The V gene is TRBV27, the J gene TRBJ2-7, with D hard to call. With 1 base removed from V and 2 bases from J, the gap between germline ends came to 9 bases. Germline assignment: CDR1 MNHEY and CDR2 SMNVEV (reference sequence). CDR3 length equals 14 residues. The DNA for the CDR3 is TGTGCCAGCAGTTTATACCGAGAACCCTACGAGCAGTACTTC. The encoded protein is CASSLYREPYEQYF.

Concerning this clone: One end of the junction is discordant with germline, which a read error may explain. DNA for the CDR3: TGTGCCAGCAGCAAACTAGCGTCCTACGGGCAGTACTTC. It yields the protein CASSKLASYGQYF. The V call is TRBV7-9, the J call TRBJ2-7; TRBD2 agrees at 7 bases. The CDR3 runs 13 residues. Per germline, CDR1 SEHNR and CDR2 FQNEAQ (reference sequence).

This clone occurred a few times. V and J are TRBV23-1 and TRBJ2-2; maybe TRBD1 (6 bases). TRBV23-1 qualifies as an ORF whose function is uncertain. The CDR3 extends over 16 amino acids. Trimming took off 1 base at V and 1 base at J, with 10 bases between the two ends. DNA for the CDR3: TGCGCCAGCAGTCAATTGGGACACTTGAACACCGGGGAGCTGTTTTTT. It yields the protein CASSQLGHLNTGELFF.